This TCR beta chain is drawn from a study of type 1 regulatory T cells. TCRdb re-analysed the reads in MiXCR, keeping a single row per CDR3 protein. The repertoire holds around 62,000 distinct CDR3 sequences, nearly 65% seen once, with 7.6% in the top ten. About this clonotype: Its target is not known. Its ends do not fully match the called genes, so a read error is possible.

CDR1 is LGHNA, CDR2 YNFKEQ, per germline. The CDR3 runs 16 residues. V and J are TRBV4-2 and TRBJ1-2; 7 bases align to TRBD1. Sequenced input: cultured T cells, either the whole culture or a sorted T cell fraction (not recorded which). The subset here: Tr1-enriched cell product generated in vitro against host alloantigens. This receptor was taken from a human donor in good health. CDR3 residues: CARRDSPGQINYGYTF. Written as DNA, the CDR3 is TGTGCCCGCAGAGACTCGCCGGGACAGATTAACTATGGCTACACCTTC.